The T cell receptor (beta chain) under discussion was sequenced for a study of blood T cells in healthy people across ages. Study results and caveats: PBMCs were not sorted, which prevented a conclusive comparison of naive versus antigen-experienced cells.

A second about 7 to 12 cycle PCR used barcoded and J-beta primers. A single record per CDR3 protein comes from TCRdb applying MiXCR to the 5' RACE reads. The sample carries fewer than 800,000 distinct CDR3 sequences, around 20% recorded once. The V and J ends lost 9 bases and 5 bases respectively, with 16 bases between them. CDR3 length: 13 residues. Comments on this clonotype: Its target is not known.

This sequence originates from a man in his 70s in good health. The sequencing sample was made of blood. The chain is built from TRBV12-3 or TRBV12-4 and TRBJ1-1; D may be TRBD1 (5 bases). CDR3 amino acids: CASFRDYSTEAFF. Written as DNA, the CDR3 is TGTGCCAGTTTCCGGGACTATTCGACTGAAGCTTTCTTT.